The source of this T cell receptor beta chain is a study of PD-1 blockade in classical Hodgkin lymphoma. The germline V gene encodes CDR1 MNHNY and CDR2 SVGAGI (reference sequence). This CDR3 has 13 residues. Trimming left V 5 bases short and J 5 bases short, with 12 bases between. Using immunoSEQ multiplex PCR, the repertoire was profiled, and TCRdb retains in-frame clones only, with some absent. Here the sample spans around 26,000 clones, roughly 94% being singletons. Time point: newly diagnosed, previously untreated cHL patient sample. This chain connects TRBV6-6 to TRBJ2-5; D is unresolved. The sequencing sample was made of peripheral blood mononuclear cells (PBMCs). The receptor was derived from a human donor with classical Hodgkin lymphoma. The CDR3 DNA reads TGTGCCAGCAGTGACCCCCCCCAGGAGACCCAGTACTTC. Encoded protein: CASSDPPQETQYF.